The rows below give T cell receptor beta chains drawn from one sample of a study of long-term antiretroviral therapy in people with HIV. Some clones are missing from TCRdb's copy, which holds only in-frame ones; the method was immunoSEQ multiplex PCR. The table shows under 25,000 clones, with 75% to 85% occurring only once. The sequenced sample was unsorted PBMCs, obtained 0.2 years after starting antiretroviral therapy. The receptors originated from a woman between 40 and 55 years old with HIV. The CDR3 runs from the conserved cysteine through the conserved F or W. D genes are given only for firm matches. Where a row states a size, it is once, few, many or the class of an expanded clone; other rows omit it.

j_call clone_size cdr3_length d_call v_call cdr3_nt cdr3_aa
TRBJ2-7 - 17 TRBD1 TRBV10-3 TGTGCCATCAGTGTTTGGGTTCCGGGACAGGGCATCTACGAGCAGTACTTC CAISVWVPGQGIYEQYF
TRBJ2-3 - 17 - TRBV5-8 TGTGCCAGCAGCTTGGCCCGACAGGCCTCTAGCACAGATACGCAGTATTTT CASSLARQASSTDTQYF
TRBJ2-2 - 14 - TRBV10-3 TGTGCCAGCGAGTTGGGGTTAAACACCGGGGAGCTGTTTTTT CASELGLNTGELFF
TRBJ2-5 - 15 - TRBV5-4 TGTGCCAGCAGTCTCAGACAGTGGAGAACCGAGACCCAGTACTTC CASSLRQWRTETQYF
TRBJ2-7 - 12 - TRBV19 TGTGCCAGTAGTATGGATGCCTACGAGCAGTACTTC CASSMDAYEQYF
TRBJ2-7 - 20 TRBD2 TRBV2 TGTGCCAGCAGTGATCGGAACGGGGGACTAGCGGGATTTAATAGCTACGAGCAGTACTTC CASSDRNGGLAGFNSYEQYF
TRBJ1-1 once 18 - TRBV21-1 TGTGCCAGCAGCAAACCATCCCTTCGACAGGATACACTCACTGAAGCTTTCTTT CASSKPSLRQDTLTEAFF
TRBJ2-1 - 15 TRBD1 TRBV27 TGTGCCAGCAGCCATGGACAGGGGCCCTACAATGAGCAGTTCTTC CASSHGQGPYNEQFF
TRBJ2-2 - 13 - TRBV6-5 TGTGCCAGCAGTTGGGGGGAGGCCGGGGAGCTGTTTTTT CASSWGEAGELFF
TRBJ1-3 - 15 - TRBV4-3 TGCGCCAGCAGCCAAGGGTCGACAGAGGGAAACACCATATATTTT CASSQGSTEGNTIYF
TRBJ2-7 - 16 TRBD1 TRBV6-6 TGTGCCAGCAGTTATGTTGGGGACAGGGGATTCTACGAGCAGTACTTC CASSYVGDRGFYEQYF
TRBJ1-3 - 14 - TRBV4-1 TGCGCCAGCAGCCAACAGAATTCTCTAGACACCATATATTTT CASSQQNSLDTIYF
TRBJ1-2 few 14 TRBD1 TRBV7-9 TGTGCCAGCAGCACATCGGGACAGGGCTATGGCTACACCTTC CASSTSGQGYGYTF
TRBJ2-3 - 15 - TRBV18 TGTGCCAGCTCACCACGCCAGGATAGCACAGATACGCAGTATTTT CASSPRQDSTDTQYF
TRBJ1-2 few 15 - TRBV5-4 TGTGCCAGCAGCTTAATGGGAGAACTTCTGGCCGGCTACACCTTC CASSLMGELLAGYTF
TRBJ2-7 - 15 TRBD2 TRBV30 TGTGCCTGGAGTGATAGTGCTAGCGGGGTATACGAGCAGTACTTC CAWSDSASGVYEQYF
TRBJ2-2 - 16 - TRBV27 TGTGCCAGCAGTTTATATGCGAGCGACTACACCGGGGAGCTGTTTTTT CASSLYASDYTGELFF
TRBJ1-3 - 11 - TRBV9 TGTGCCAGCAGCGATCGAAACACCATATATTTT CASSDRNTIYF
TRBJ2-7 - 13 - TRBV29-1 TGCAGCGTTGTCAAGGACATCTCCTACGAGCAGTACTTC CSVVKDISYEQYF
TRBJ1-1 - 13 - TRBV19 TGTGCCAGTAGTATCACCCAGGGCACTGAAGCTTTCTTT CASSITQGTEAFF
TRBJ1-3 once 15 - TRBV27 TGTGCCAGCAGTTTCCGACAGAACTCTGGAAACACCATATATTTT CASSFRQNSGNTIYF
TRBJ2-7 few 11 - TRBV27 TGTGCCAGCAGTTATAGCCACGAGCAGTACTTC CASSYSHEQYF
TRBJ1-5 once 14 - TRBV5-1 TGCGCCAGCAGCTTGGGGGGCTTAGATCAGCCCCAGCATTTT CASSLGGLDQPQHF
TRBJ2-1 - 12 - TRBV27 TGTGCCAGCAGTTTACCCGGTGATGAGCAGTTCTTC CASSLPGDEQFF
TRBJ2-5 few 14 - TRBV6-1 TGTGCCAGCAGTGACCGGGGCGCGGGGGAGACCCAGTACTTC CASSDRGAGETQYF
TRBJ2-7 - 13 - TRBV5-6 TGTGCCAGCAGTCAGAGCGGGTACTACGAGCAGTACTTC CASSQSGYYEQYF
TRBJ2-7 - 13 - TRBV5-6 TGTGCCAGCAGCTTGGGAGGACCCTACGAGCAGTACTTC CASSLGGPYEQYF
TRBJ2-5 - 15 TRBD2 TRBV6-1 TGTGCCAGCAGTACCCGGACTAGCGGCCAAGAGACCCAGTACTTC CASSTRTSGQETQYF
TRBJ2-7 once 14 - TRBV5-1 TGCGCCAGCAGCTCGACTACCTCAACCTACGAGCAGTACTTC CASSSTTSTYEQYF
TRBJ1-5 - 12 - TRBV6-1 TGTGCCAGCAGTGAGTGGAATCAGCCCCAGCATTTT CASSEWNQPQHF
TRBJ2-1 - 15 - TRBV4-2 TGTGCCAGCAGCCGCTCAGGGGAGGCGGAAAATGAGCAGTTCTTC CASSRSGEAENEQFF
TRBJ2-7 - 19 - TRBV11-3 TGTGCCAGCAGCTTACCTCCTGGCGCATTTGGGCCGCTTAACTACGAGCAGTACTTC CASSLPPGAFGPLNYEQYF
TRBJ1-5 few 12 - TRBV5-5 TGTGCCAGCAGTTCAGGGAATCAGCCCCAGCATTTT CASSSGNQPQHF
TRBJ2-7 - 15 - TRBV11-2 TGTGCCAGCAGCTTCGGACAGACGAGCTCCTACGAGCAGTACTTC CASSFGQTSSYEQYF
TRBJ2-3 - 14 TRBD2 TRBV6-5 TGTGCCAGCAGGGCGGGACTACACACAGATACGCAGTATTTT CASRAGLHTDTQYF
TRBJ2-7 - 16 - TRBV7-2 TGTGCCAGCAGCTTAATCTGGGGAATGGGGTCCTACGAGCAGTACTTC CASSLIWGMGSYEQYF
TRBJ1-1 - 11 - TRBV11-2 TGTGCCAGCAGCCTCCGGGACCAAGCTTTCTTT CASSLRDQAFF
TRBJ1-3 - 14 - TRBV10-3 TGTGCCATCAGTGAGTCAGGGGTAGGAAACACCATATATTTT CAISESGVGNTIYF
TRBJ2-7 - 13 - TRBV4-3 TGCGCCAGCAGCCAATTCCGATACTACGAGCAGTACTTC CASSQFRYYEQYF
TRBJ2-6 few 14 - TRBV9 TGTGCCAGCAGCTCCAGGAAGGGGGCCAACGTCCTGACTTTC CASSSRKGANVLTF
TRBJ2-5 - 13 - TRBV11-3 TGTGCCAGCAGCTTAGATGGAGTGGAGACCCAGTACTTC CASSLDGVETQYF
TRBJ2-1 - 14 TRBD1 TRBV6-6 TGTGCCAGCACCCTAACAGGGGGCTACAATGAGCAGTTCTTC CASTLTGGYNEQFF
TRBJ2-7 - 14 TRBD1 TRBV4-1 TGCGCCAGCAGCCAAGTTGGACAGGGTTTCGAGCAGTACTTC CASSQVGQGFEQYF
TRBJ1-5 - 14 - TRBV19 TGTGCCAGTAAGCTCCGGGACGCCAATCAGCCCCAGCATTTT CASKLRDANQPQHF
TRBJ2-3 once 15 TRBD2 TRBV10-3 TGTGCCATCGGGGAGCGGGGGGCATCCACAGATACGCAGTATTTT CAIGERGASTDTQYF
TRBJ2-7 - 11 - TRBV21-1 TGTGCCAGCAGCAGGATCGACGAGCAGTACTTC CASSRIDEQYF
TRBJ1-2 - 14 - TRBV2 TGTGCCAGCAGGGCGATAGAACCGAACTATGGCTACACCTTC CASRAIEPNYGYTF
TRBJ1-5 - 14 - TRBV7-2 TGTGCCAGCAGCTCACAGGGTCGCAATCAGCCCCAGCATTTT CASSSQGRNQPQHF
TRBJ2-1 - 15 TRBD1 TRBV7-9 TGTGCCAGCAGCTTATGGGACAGGGGTCGGCTTGAGCAGTTCTTC CASSLWDRGRLEQFF
TRBJ2-7 - 15 TRBD2 TRBV7-2 TGTGCCAGCAGCGACGGACTAGCGGGGGTCTACGAGCAGTACTTC CASSDGLAGVYEQYF
TRBJ2-1 - 12 - TRBV6-5 TGTGCCAGCAGTTACCCCGGGAATGAGCAGTTCTTC CASSYPGNEQFF
TRBJ1-2 once 14 - TRBV10-1 TGCGCCAGCAAATCCTTCGCAGGGAACTATGGCTACACCTTC CASKSFAGNYGYTF
TRBJ1-6 - 16 - TRBV30 TGTGCCTGGAGTGTAGCAGGGTTATTCTATAATTCACCCCTCCACTTT CAWSVAGLFYNSPLHF
TRBJ1-2 - 17 TRBD1 TRBV7-9 TGTGCCAGCAGCCAGACAGGGTCGGAGGGGGCTAACTATGGCTACACCTTC CASSQTGSEGANYGYTF
TRBJ2-6 once 16 TRBD1 TRBV7-6 TGTGCCAGCAGCTCCCTGACAGGGGCTGGGGCCAACGTCCTGACTTTC CASSSLTGAGANVLTF
TRBJ2-1 few 11 - TRBV7-9 TGTGCCAGCAGCTTTGTCAATGAGCAGTTCTTC CASSFVNEQFF
TRBJ1-5 - 15 TRBD1 TRBV5-5 TGTGCCAGCAGTACGGACAGGGGTTGGGTTCAGCCCCAGCATTTT CASSTDRGWVQPQHF